The clone carrying this T cell receptor beta chain showed up just a few times. Antigen specificity is unknown. Clones were sequenced by immunoSEQ multiplex PCR, and TCRdb holds only the in-frame ones, with some missing. Counted here are 20,000 or so clones, 84% occurring once; the ten biggest clones make up around 3.6%. Trimming shortened V by 5 bases and J by 5 bases, and 9 bases separated the two germline ends. CDR1 and CDR2 (germline): SGHAT, FQNNGV. The CDR3 is 12 residues long. The sample belongs to a study of chemoradiotherapy in HPV16-positive cancers. Broader study findings: Candidate HPV-specific clones and E7-related TCR motifs grew in tumor during treatment.

The source is a human donor with HPV-associated anogenital cancer. Specimen: blood, collected from a patient who underwent chemoradiotherapy. This chain links TRBV11-2 with TRBJ2-5, with D uncertain. CDR3: CASSLHDETQYF. The CDR3 DNA sequence: TGTGCCAGCAGCCTACACGATGAGACCCAGTACTTC. Using reference TRBV11-2 and TRBJ2-5 for the parts outside the CDR3, the full variable domain is EAGVAQSPRYKIIEKRQSVAFWCNPISGHATLYWYQQILGQGPKLLIQFQNNGVVDDSQLPKDRFSAERLKGVDSTLKIQPAKLEDSAVYLCASSLHDETQYFGPGTRLLVL.